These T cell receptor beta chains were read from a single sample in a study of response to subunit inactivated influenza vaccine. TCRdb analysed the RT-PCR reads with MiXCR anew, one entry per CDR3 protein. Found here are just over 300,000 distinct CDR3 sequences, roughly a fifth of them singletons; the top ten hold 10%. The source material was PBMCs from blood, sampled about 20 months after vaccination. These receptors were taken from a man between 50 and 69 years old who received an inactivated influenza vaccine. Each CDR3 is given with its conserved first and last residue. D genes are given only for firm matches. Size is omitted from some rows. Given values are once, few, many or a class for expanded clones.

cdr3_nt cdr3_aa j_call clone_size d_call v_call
TGTGCCAGCAGCTTAGAGAGGTCCGGAAACACCATATATTTT CASSLERSGNTIYF TRBJ1-3 few . TRBV7-2
TGTGCCAGCAAGACAGGGTTGGACACTGAAGCTTTCTTT CASKTGLDTEAFF TRBJ1-1 many TRBD1 TRBV6-1
TGTGCCAGCAGCCAGGTGGGAGAGCAGTACTTC CASSQVGEQYF TRBJ2-7 few . TRBV14
TGTGCCAGTCATGGGACCGGTATTTTGCGCTATGGCTACACCTTC CASHGTGILRYGYTF TRBJ1-2 few . TRBV19
TGTGCCAGCTCGAATCTGGGGGGGGCTGAAGCTTTCTTT CASSNLGGAEAFF TRBJ1-1 . . TRBV18
TGTGCCAGCAGCCCCGTTCACATGGGAAGGTACGAGCAGTACTTC CASSPVHMGRYEQYF TRBJ2-7 . . TRBV6-1
TGTGCCAGCAGATCTTCGGGACTCACCCCCGAAACCCAGCATTTT CASRSSGLTPETQHF TRBJ1-5 . . TRBV12-3/TRBV12-4
TGTGCCAGTAAGGACAGGGCCACCGGGGAGCTGTTTTTT CASKDRATGELFF TRBJ2-2 . TRBD1 TRBV19
TGTGCCAGTACCTCCGGACAGGGGAATAGCAATCAGCCCCAGCATTTT CASTSGQGNSNQPQHF TRBJ1-5 few TRBD1 TRBV19
TGTGCCATCAGTGCCGCGGGGACAGGGGGTATTGAGCAGTTCTTC CAISAAGTGGIEQFF TRBJ2-1 few TRBD1 TRBV10-3
TGTGCCAGCAGCCATCCCGAGCGGGGTGACACAGATACGCAGTATTTT CASSHPERGDTDTQYF TRBJ2-3 . TRBD2 TRBV6-1
TGTGCCAGCAGTCCCCCAGGGCAGGGGAATCGAGCCCAGCATTTT CASSPPGQGNRAQHF TRBJ1-5 few . TRBV6-1
TGCAGCGTTGTAGGGACAGGGGTTTTGGGCAATCAGCCCCAGCATTTT CSVVGTGVLGNQPQHF TRBJ1-5 many TRBD1 TRBV29-1
TGCAGTGCTATAAAACAGCGGGGAGGGAATTCACCCCTCCACTTT CSAIKQRGGNSPLHF TRBJ1-6 . . TRBV20-1
TGCAGTGCTAGAGCTCCTGGTTGGGGGGCAGGCTATGGCTACACCTTC CSARAPGWGAGYGYTF TRBJ1-2 . . TRBV20-1
TGTGCCAGCAGCTTGGCCGAGGCCTTCGCCTACAATGAGCAGTTCTTC CASSLAEAFAYNEQFF TRBJ2-1 . . TRBV5-6
TGTGCCATATCTACAGGGACGGGTGAGCAGTTCTTC CAISTGTGEQFF TRBJ2-1 few . TRBV10-3
TGTGCCAGCAGCTTGATTACTCTCCACGAGCAGTACTTC CASSLITLHEQYF TRBJ2-7 . . TRBV5-4
TGTGCCAGCAGCGTAGGAGGGGTCAGGGACTACACTGAAGCTTTCTTT CASSVGGVRDYTEAFF TRBJ1-1 . . TRBV9
TGTGCCAGCAGCTTCCGGGCCCCAGGGGCTTTCTTT CASSFRAPGAFF TRBJ1-1 . . TRBV13
TGTGCCAGCAGCTTAGGAACAGCGGGGGGGCGGTTAGATACGCAGTATTTT CASSLGTAGGRLDTQYF TRBJ2-3 many TRBD2 TRBV7-2